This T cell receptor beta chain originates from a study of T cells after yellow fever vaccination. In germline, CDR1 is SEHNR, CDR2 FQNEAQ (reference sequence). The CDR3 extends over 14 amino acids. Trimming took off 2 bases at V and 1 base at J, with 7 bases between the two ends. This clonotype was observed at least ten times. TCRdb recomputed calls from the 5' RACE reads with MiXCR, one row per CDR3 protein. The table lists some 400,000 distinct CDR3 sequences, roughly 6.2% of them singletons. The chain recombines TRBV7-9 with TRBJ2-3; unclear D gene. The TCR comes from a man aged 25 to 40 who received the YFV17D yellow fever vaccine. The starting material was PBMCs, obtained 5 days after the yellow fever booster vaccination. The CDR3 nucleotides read TGTGCCAGCAGCTTATCGATTGGCACAGATACGCAGTATTTT. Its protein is CASSLSIGTDTQYF.